This T cell receptor beta chain was observed in a study of T cell repertoires in cytomegalovirus infection. Study in general: An indication of both CMV infection and matching HLA type came from public TCR beta signatures.

Study-wide results and caveats: Dominating the ex vivo response were HLA-C-restricted CMV-specific TCR beta clonotypes.

Points on this clonotype: What it binds is unknown.

TCRdb processed the reads anew with MiXCR; each CDR3 protein has one entry. This table has fewer than 900,000 distinct CDR3 sequences, 25% to 30% appearing once. Germline V lookup: CDR1 SGHVS, CDR2 FQNEAQ. The CDR3 is 15 residues long. V gave up 5 bases and J gave up 4 bases, with 15 bases separating them. V usage is TRBV7-8 and J usage is TRBJ1-5, with D unclear. The sample was cultured CD8+ T cells from PBMCs, taken from culture after CMV antigen stimulation. The sequence was obtained from a human donor in good health (CMV status not recorded). Some clones in this sample may be carry-over from other donors' samples. The CDR3 is CASSRLRTWNQPQHF. The CDR3 DNA sequence: TGTGCCAGCAGCCGACTCAGAACCTGGAATCAGCCCCAGCATTTT.